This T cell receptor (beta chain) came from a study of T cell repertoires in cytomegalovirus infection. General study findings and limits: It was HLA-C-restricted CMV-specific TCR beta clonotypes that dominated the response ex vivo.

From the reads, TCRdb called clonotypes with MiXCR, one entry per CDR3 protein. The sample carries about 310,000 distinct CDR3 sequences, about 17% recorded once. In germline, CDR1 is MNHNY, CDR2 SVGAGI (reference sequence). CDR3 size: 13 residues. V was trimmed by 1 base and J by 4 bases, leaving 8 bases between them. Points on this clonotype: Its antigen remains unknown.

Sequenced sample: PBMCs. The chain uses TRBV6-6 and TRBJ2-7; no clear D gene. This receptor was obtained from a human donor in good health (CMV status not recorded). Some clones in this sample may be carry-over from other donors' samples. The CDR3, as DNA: TGTGCCAGCAGTTACTTAGACCGGTACGAGCAGTACTTC. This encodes CASSYLDRYEQYF.